The source of this T cell receptor (beta chain) is a study of T cells in narcolepsy. Study information: Patients with NT1 or NT2 and healthy control donors were enrolled.

A remark on this clone: What it recognizes is unknown.

After removal of 3 bases from V and 0 bases from J, the junction contained 4 bases not matched to a gene. The CDR3 is 16 residues long. CDR1 and CDR2 (germline): SGHRS, YFSETQ. The protocol was immunoSEQ multiplex PCR, while the TCRdb copy is restricted to in-frame clones and leaves out a portion. The data contain about 41,000 clones, around 89% of them seen just once; the ten biggest clones take up under 1.5%. Notes on the study in general: Healthy controls reportedly lacked the autoreactive clonotypes serially found in patients' blood.

The rearrangement links TRBV5-1 to TRBJ1-4; 8 nucleotides match TRBD1. Material: CD45RA- memory CD4+ T cells from PBMCs. The source is a human donor with narcolepsy. The CDR3 here is CASSSSGGSTNEKLFF. CDR3 DNA sequence: TGCGCCAGCAGCTCCTCAGGGGGCTCAACTAATGAAAAACTGTTTTTT.